This T cell receptor beta chain was recorded in a study of cytomegalovirus exposure and HLA in healthy donors. V was clipped by 4 bases and J by 0 bases, with 12 bases between them. The CDR3 consists of 15 residues. CDR1 is SGDLS and CDR2 is YYNGEE in the germline V gene. The PCR was carried out with 60 Vbeta primers and 13 Jbeta primers. Here immunoSEQ multiplex PCR was the method, and the copy in TCRdb shows in-frame clones only, minus some. The sample lists over 250,000 clones, about 66% occurring once. The specimen was PBMCs. The sequence was collected from a female donor in good health and CMV-seronegative. The V call is TRBV9, the J call TRBJ2-3; D unresolved. This CDR3 is CASSLGETSTDTQYF. The CDR3 DNA reads as TGTGCCAGCAGCCTAGGCGAGACTAGCACAGATACGCAGTATTTT.